This T cell receptor (beta chain) comes out of a study of spatial heterogeneity in lung cancer. About the study: Samples were obtained from about 75 donors, all untreated early-stage non-small cell lung cancer patients. Study-wide findings and caveats: Ubiquitous expanded tumor TCRs were observed in blood more at resection than follow-up.

CDR3 length: 14 amino acids. V lost 5 bases and J lost 5; bases outside the gene matches: 6. In germline, CDR1 is MNHEY, CDR2 SMNVEV (reference sequence). This clonotype has at least ten counts. Its antigen remains unknown. TCR cDNA molecules each carried a unique molecular identifier. TCRdb reprocessed the 5' RACE reads via MiXCR and lists one record per CDR3 protein. The data show some 120,000 distinct CDR3 sequences, 12% seen once. Sample time point: blood at routine non-recurrence follow-up after resection. From tumor, nontumor lung or frozen PBMC, whole RNA was taken unsorted for sequencing. The sample in question was PBMCs, obtained at follow-up. The gene calls are TRBV27 and TRBJ1-5; 7 nucleotides match TRBD1. The sequence came from a male donor with early-stage non-small cell lung cancer. This CDR3 is CASSPRQGDQPQHF. The CDR3 DNA reads as TGTGCCAGCAGTCCCCGACAGGGTGATCAGCCCCAGCATTTT.